The present T cell receptor (beta chain) was sequenced within a study of pediatric ulcerative colitis. Study-wide results and limits: Blood samples from a couple of patients yielded substantially fewer templates and were excluded from blood-rectal overlap analysis. Ulcerative colitis patients shared more blood-rectal clones than controls.

The table came from immunoSEQ multiplex PCR; TCRdb's copy has only in-frame clones and leaves some out. This table holds tens of thousands of clones, less than 80% found once. One to two pinch biopsies were taken from the rectum during colonoscopy. No immunosuppressive drugs were given to ulcerative colitis patients before diagnostic colonoscopy. The V gene's germline CDR1 is SGHNT and CDR2 YENEEA. The CDR3 spans 16 residues. With 5 bases removed from V and 0 bases from J, the gap between germline ends came to 16 bases. For this clone: Its target is not known.

This chain joins TRBV11-3 and TRBJ1-1; a possible D gene is TRBD1 (5 bases). The sample taken for sequencing was gut tissue. The receptor was isolated from a boy aged 5-17 years with moderate ulcerative colitis. This CDR3 is CASSGGASSVNTEAFF. The CDR3 bases are TGTGCCAGCAGCGGTGGGGCCTCCTCGGTGAACACTGAAGCTTTCTTT.